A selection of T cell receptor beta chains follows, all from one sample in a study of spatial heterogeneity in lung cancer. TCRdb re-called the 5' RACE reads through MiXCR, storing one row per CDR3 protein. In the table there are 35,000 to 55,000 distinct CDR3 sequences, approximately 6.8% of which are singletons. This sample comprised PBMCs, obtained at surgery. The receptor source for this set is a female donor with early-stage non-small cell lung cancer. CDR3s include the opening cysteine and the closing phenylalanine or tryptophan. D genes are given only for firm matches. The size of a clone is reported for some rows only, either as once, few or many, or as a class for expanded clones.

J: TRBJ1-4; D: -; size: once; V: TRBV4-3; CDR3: CVSSRTDRAINEKLFF; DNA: TGCGTCAGCAGCCGTACGGACAGAGCGATTAATGAAAAACTGTTTTTT
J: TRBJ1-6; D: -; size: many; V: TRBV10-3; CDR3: CAIGAKEGYNSPLHF; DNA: TGTGCCATCGGGGCTAAGGAGGGTTATAATTCACCCCTCCACTTT
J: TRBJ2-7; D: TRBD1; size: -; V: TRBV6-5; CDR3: CASSYPGQGYEQYF; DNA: TGTGCCAGCAGTTACCCGGGACAGGGCTACGAGCAGTACTTC
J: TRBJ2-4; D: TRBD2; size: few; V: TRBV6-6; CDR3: CASSSGLAGALAENIQYF; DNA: TGTGCCAGCAGTTCGGGACTAGCGGGGGCCCTAGCCGAAAACATTCAGTACTTC
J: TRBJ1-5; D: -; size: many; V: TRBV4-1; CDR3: CASSQRHLDQPQHF; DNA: TGCGCCAGCAGCCAACGACACTTAGATCAGCCCCAGCATTTT
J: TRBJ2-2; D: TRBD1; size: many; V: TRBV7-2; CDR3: CASSSQGYNTGELFF; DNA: TGTGCCAGCAGCTCACAGGGGTACAACACCGGGGAGCTGTTTTTT
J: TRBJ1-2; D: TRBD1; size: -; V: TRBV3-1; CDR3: CASSQDYRGGYTF; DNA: TGTGCCAGCAGCCAAGACTACAGGGGAGGCTACACCTTC
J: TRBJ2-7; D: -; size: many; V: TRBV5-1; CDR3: CASSLGDYEQYF; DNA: TGCGCCAGCAGCCTGGGGGATTACGAGCAGTACTTC
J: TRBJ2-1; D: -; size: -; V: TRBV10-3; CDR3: CAISNRPPGEQFF; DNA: TGTGCCATCAGTAATAGACCCCCCGGGGAGCAGTTCTTC
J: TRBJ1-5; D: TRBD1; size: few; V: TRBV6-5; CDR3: CASRRQGTGVGVDQPQHF; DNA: TGTGCCAGCAGAAGACAGGGGACAGGGGTCGGAGTGGATCAGCCCCAGCATTTT
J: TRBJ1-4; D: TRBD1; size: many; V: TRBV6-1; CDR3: CASRGPGQGTREKLFF; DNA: TGTGCCAGCAGGGGACCCGGACAGGGAACAAGGGAAAAACTGTTTTTT
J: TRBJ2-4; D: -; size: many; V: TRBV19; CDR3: CATSGNWGILAKNIQYF; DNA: TGTGCCACATCCGGAAACTGGGGCATTTTGGCCAAAAACATTCAGTACTTC
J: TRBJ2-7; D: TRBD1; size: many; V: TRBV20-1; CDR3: CSGMWTGKGHEQYF; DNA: TGCAGTGGCATGTGGACAGGGAAAGGCCACGAGCAGTACTTC
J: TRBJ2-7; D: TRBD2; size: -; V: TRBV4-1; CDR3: CASSQFLAAPSYEQYF; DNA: TGCGCCAGCAGCCAGTTCCTAGCGGCCCCCTCCTACGAGCAGTACTTC
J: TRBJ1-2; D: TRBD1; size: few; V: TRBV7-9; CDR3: CASSLEQGVNYGYTF; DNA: TGTGCCAGCAGCTTAGAGCAGGGGGTGAACTATGGCTACACCTTC
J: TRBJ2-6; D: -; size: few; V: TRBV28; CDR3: CASVSYGANVLTF; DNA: TGTGCCAGCGTGTCTTACGGGGCCAACGTCCTGACTTTC
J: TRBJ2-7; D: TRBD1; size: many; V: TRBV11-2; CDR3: CASRLRQGSYEQYF; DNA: TGTGCCAGCAGACTAAGACAGGGGTCCTACGAGCAGTACTTC
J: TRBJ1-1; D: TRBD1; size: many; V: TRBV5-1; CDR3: CASREQGATTEAFF; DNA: TGCGCCAGCAGAGAGCAGGGGGCGACCACTGAAGCTTTCTTT
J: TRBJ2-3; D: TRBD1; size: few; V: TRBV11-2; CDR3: CASSLSLRDRGTDTQYF; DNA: TGTGCCAGCAGCCTAAGCCTCCGGGACAGGGGAACAGATACGCAGTATTTT
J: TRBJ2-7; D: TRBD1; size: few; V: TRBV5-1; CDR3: CASSFPMGQGVHEQYF; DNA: TGCGCCAGCAGCTTTCCCATGGGACAGGGGGTACACGAGCAGTACTTC
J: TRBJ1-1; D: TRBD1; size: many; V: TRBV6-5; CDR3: CASSYIGQGVFTEAFF; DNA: TGTGCCAGCAGTTACATAGGACAGGGGGTGTTCACTGAAGCTTTCTTT
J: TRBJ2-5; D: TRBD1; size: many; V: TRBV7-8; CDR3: CASSFITGGPRETQYF; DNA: TGTGCCAGCAGCTTCATTACAGGGGGTCCTAGGGAGACCCAGTACTTC
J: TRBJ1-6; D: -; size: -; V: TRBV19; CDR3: CASSTNSRQLINSPLHF; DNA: TGTGCCAGTAGTACAAACTCCAGACAGCTCATTAATTCACCCCTCCACTTT
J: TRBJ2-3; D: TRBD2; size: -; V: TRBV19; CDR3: CASSGLAGAEDTQYF; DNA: TGTGCCAGTAGTGGACTAGCGGGGGCGGAAGATACGCAGTATTTT
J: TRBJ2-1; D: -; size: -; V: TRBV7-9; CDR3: CASSSRTSPSSYNEQFF; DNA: TGTGCCAGCAGCTCCCGAACTAGCCCGAGCTCCTACAATGAGCAGTTCTTC
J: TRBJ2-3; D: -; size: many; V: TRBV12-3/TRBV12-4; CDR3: CASTLTVPTDTQYF; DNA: TGTGCCAGCACCCTCACGGTCCCCACAGATACGCAGTATTTT